The 13 T cell receptor beta chains presented below share a single source sample, sequenced in a study of blood T cell repertoires in COVID-19. The data were produced by immunoSEQ multiplex PCR, yet TCRdb's version contains in-frame clones alone and is incomplete. Of more than 250,000 clones in the sample, 83% were seen once. The source material was peripheral blood. These receptors originate from a woman between 50 and 59 years old with acute or convalescent COVID-19.

This chain links TRBV27 with TRBJ2-1; 11 bases are shared with TRBD2. Germline V gene lookup returns CDR1 MNHEY and CDR2 SMNVEV (reference sequence). V lost 5 bases and J lost 9; bases outside the gene matches: 9. This CDR3 has 15 amino acids. CDR3 coding DNA: TGTGCCAGCAGTCCGACTAGCGGGGTACCGGGTGAGCAGTTCTTC. Translation gives CASSPTSGVPGEQFF.

This sequence joins TRBV9 and TRBJ2-1, with D tentatively TRBD2 (5 bases). The V gene's germline CDR1 is SGDLS and CDR2 YYNGEE. CDR3 length: 15 amino acids. Trimming stripped 3 bases from V and 2 bases from J, with 12 bases between. This CDR3 is CASSADDGAYNEQFF. The DNA of the CDR3 is TGTGCCAGCAGCGCAGACGACGGGGCCTACAATGAGCAGTTCTTC. Drawing the rest from reference TRBV9 and TRBJ2-1, the complete variable domain is DSGVTQTPKHLITATGQRVTLRCSPRSGDLSVYWYQQSLDQGLQFLIQYYNGEERAKGNILERFSAQQFPDLHSELNLSSLELGDSALYFCASSADDGAYNEQFFGPGTRLTVL.

As DNA, the CDR3 is TGTGCCTGGAGTACAACCCCTCAGGGGAGACTCGATGGCTACACCTTC. This gives the protein CAWSTTPQGRLDGYTF. The gene calls are TRBV30 and TRBJ1-2; D might be TRBD1 (6 bases). Deletions cut 2 bases from V and 6 bases from J, with 22 bases between. Germline lookup yields CDR1 GTSNPN and CDR2 SVGIG (reference sequence). There are 16 residues in the CDR3.

This sequence joins TRBV12-3 or TRBV12-4 and TRBJ1-2; D ambiguous. This CDR3 contains 13 residues. The V gene lost 6 bases and the J gene lost 5 bases, with 13 bases spanning the gap. CDR3 nucleotide sequence: TGTGCCAGCAGGAGGGCCGGGGAATATGGCTACACCTTC. Translation: CASRRAGEYGYTF.

This chain joins TRBV11-2 and TRBJ2-3, with TRBD2 as a possible D gene (6 bases). Germline-derived CDR1 and CDR2 are SGHAT and FQNNGV. Trimming pared 6 bases from V and 0 bases from J, leaving 10 bases between. CDR3 length equals 14 residues. For the CDR3, the DNA is TGTGCCAGCAGGAGACTAGGTAGCACAGATACGCAGTATTTT. Its translation: CASRRLGSTDTQYF.

As for this clone: This specimen includes other DNA sequences encoding the same CDR3. The rearrangement joins TRBV3-1 (or the pseudogene TRBV3-2) to TRBJ1-2; D perhaps matches TRBD1 (6 bases). Germline V gene data show CDR1 as LGHDT and CDR2 as YNNKEL (reference sequence). With 6 bases removed from V and 1 base from J, the gap between germline ends came to 9 bases. This CDR3 has 13 amino acids. The DNA for the CDR3 is TGTGCCAGCAGTCAACAGGGTAACTATGGCTACACCTTC. It translates to CASSQQGNYGYTF.

V usage is TRBV6-5 and J usage is TRBJ2-2; D may be TRBD2 (5 bases). CDR3 length: 14 residues. The germline V gene encodes CDR1 MNHEY and CDR2 SVGAGI. With 6 bases removed from V and 4 bases from J, the gap between germline ends came to 12 bases. The CDR3 here is CASRTGDGTGELFF. DNA of the CDR3: TGTGCCAGCAGGACCGGGGATGGCACCGGGGAGCTGTTTTTT.

The genes are TRBV30 and TRBJ2-5, with D tentatively TRBD2 (5 bases). The V end was cut by 1 base, the J end by 7 bases, with 16 bases between. The CDR3 contains 14 residues. CDR1 and CDR2 from the germline V gene are GTSNPN and SVGIG (reference sequence). DNA for the CDR3: TGTGCCTGGAGTGGACGGGCGGGCGGTGCGACCCAGTACTTC. As protein: CAWSGRAGGATQYF.

This clone was seen just once. This rearrangement joins TRBV19 to TRBJ1-3; 8 bases map to TRBD1. The germline V gene has CDR1 LNHDA and CDR2 SQIVND (reference sequence). V shed 3 bases and J 4 bases; nucleotides not matched to a gene: 2. This CDR3 is built from 14 residues. The CDR3 loop reads CASSIRQGGNTIYF. The CDR3 region has the DNA TGTGCCAGTAGTATCCGACAGGGGGGAAACACCATATATTTT.

The chain joins TRBV19 to TRBJ1-5, with D perhaps matching TRBD1 (5 bases). Trimming removed 5 bases at V and 4 bases at J, with 15 bases between. CDR1 is LNHDA, CDR2 SQIVND, per germline (reference sequence). This CDR3 contains 15 residues. CDR3 nucleotides: TGTGCCAGTAGTCCCCCCCGACAGCCAAATCAGCCCCAGCATTTT. As protein: CASSPPRQPNQPQHF.

The V gene is TRBV10-2, the J gene TRBJ1-6; possibly TRBD1 for D (5 bases). This CDR3 has 17 amino acids. Germline V lookup: CDR1 WSHSY, CDR2 SAAADI. With 6 bases removed from V and 0 bases from J, the gap between germline ends came to 15 bases. The DNA of the CDR3 is TGCGCCAGCAGGGGGGGTGAGGGAATCTCCTATAATTCACCCCTCCACTTT. Amino acid sequence: CASRGGEGISYNSPLHF.

The J gene is TRBJ1-3, the V gene TRBV2; a possible D gene is TRBD1 (5 bases). In germline, CDR1 is SNHLY, CDR2 FYNNEI. The V end was cut by 6 bases, the J end by 4 bases, with 13 bases between. The CDR3 is made up of 14 amino acids. This CDR3 is CASSRRGEGNTIYF. CDR3 bases: TGTGCCAGCAGCCGGCGGGGGGAGGGAAACACCATATATTTT.

V gene TRBV5-1 combines with J gene TRBJ1-5; 7 positions match TRBD1. Germline CDR1 SGHRS, CDR2 YFSETQ. The CDR3 sequence is 14 residues long. Trimming removed 4 bases from V and 4 bases from J; junction bases left unmatched: 5. The DNA for the CDR3 is TGCGCCAGCAGCCCTGGGACAGATAATCAGCCCCAGCATTTT. Translation gives CASSPGTDNQPQHF. The whole variable domain, remainder taken from reference TRBV5-1 and TRBJ1-5, is KAGVTQTPRYLIKTRGQQVTLSCSPISGHRSVSWYQQTPGQGLQFLFEYFSETQRNKGNFPGRFSGRQFSNSRSEMNVSTLELGDSALYLCASSPGTDNQPQHFGDGTRLSIL.